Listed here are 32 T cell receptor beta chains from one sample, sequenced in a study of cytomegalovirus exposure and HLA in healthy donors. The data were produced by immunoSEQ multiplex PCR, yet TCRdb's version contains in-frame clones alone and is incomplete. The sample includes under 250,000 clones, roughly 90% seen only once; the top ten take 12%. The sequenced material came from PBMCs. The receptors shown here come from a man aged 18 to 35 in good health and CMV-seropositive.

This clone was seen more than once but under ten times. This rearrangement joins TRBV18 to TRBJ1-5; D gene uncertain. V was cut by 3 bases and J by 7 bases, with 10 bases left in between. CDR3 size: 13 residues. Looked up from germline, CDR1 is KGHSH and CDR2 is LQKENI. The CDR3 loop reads CASSPSGEQPQHF. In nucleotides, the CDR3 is TGTGCCAGCTCACCGTCCGGGGAACAGCCCCAGCATTTT.

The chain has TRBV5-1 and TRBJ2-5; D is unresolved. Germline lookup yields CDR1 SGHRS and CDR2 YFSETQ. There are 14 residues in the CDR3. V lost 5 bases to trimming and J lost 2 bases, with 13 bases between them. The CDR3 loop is CASSPVAIQETQYF. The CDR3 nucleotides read TGCGCCAGCAGTCCTGTGGCTATTCAAGAGACCCAGTACTTC.

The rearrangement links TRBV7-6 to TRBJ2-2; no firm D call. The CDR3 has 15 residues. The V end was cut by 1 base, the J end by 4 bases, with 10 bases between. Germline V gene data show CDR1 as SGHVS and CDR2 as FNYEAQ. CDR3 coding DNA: TGTGCCAGCAGCTTAGTTAGGTCGCCCACCGGGGAGCTGTTTTTT. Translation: CASSLVRSPTGELFF.

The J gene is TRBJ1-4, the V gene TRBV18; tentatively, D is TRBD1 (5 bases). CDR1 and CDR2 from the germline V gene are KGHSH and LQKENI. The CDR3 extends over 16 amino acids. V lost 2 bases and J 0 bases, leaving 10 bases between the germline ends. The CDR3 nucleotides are TGTGCCAGCTCACCAGTAGGGACCACAACTAATGAAAAACTGTTTTTT. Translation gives CASSPVGTTTNEKLFF.

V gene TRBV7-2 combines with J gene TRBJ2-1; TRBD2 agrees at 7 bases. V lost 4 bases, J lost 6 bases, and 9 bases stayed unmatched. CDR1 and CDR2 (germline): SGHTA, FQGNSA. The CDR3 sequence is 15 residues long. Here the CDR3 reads CASSSPSGLGNEQFF. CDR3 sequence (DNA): TGTGCCAGCAGCTCTCCTAGCGGCTTAGGCAATGAGCAGTTCTTC.

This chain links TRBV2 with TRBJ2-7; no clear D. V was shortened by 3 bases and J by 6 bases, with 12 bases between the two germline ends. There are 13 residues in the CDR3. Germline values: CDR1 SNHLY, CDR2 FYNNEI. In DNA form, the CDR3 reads TGTGCCAGCAGTGATTTAACCGCCGGCGAGCAGTACTTC. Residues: CASSDLTAGEQYF.

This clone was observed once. The CDR3 reads CASSAGGTSGSSNEQFF. As DNA, the CDR3 is TGCGCCAGCAGCGCGGGAGGGACTAGCGGGAGTTCCAATGAGCAGTTCTTC. The chain couples TRBV5-1 to TRBJ2-1, with TRBD2 identical over 14 bases. In germline, CDR1 is SGHRS, CDR2 YFSETQ. The length of the CDR3 is 17 residues. The junction had 9 bases not matched to a gene; V was cut back by 4 bases and J by 6 bases. Together with reference TRBV5-1 and TRBJ2-1, the CDR3 gives the full variable domain: KAGVTQTPRYLIKTRGQQVTLSCSPISGHRSVSWYQQTPGQGLQFLFEYFSETQRNKGNFPGRFSGRQFSNSRSEMNVSTLELGDSALYLCASSAGGTSGSSNEQFFGPGTRLTVL.

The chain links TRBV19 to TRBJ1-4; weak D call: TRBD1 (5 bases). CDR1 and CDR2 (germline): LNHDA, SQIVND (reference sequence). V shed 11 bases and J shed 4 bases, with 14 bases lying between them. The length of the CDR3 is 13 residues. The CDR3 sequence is CAARQSDNEKLFF. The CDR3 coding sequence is TGTGCCGCCCGACAGAGCGATAATGAAAAACTGTTTTTT.

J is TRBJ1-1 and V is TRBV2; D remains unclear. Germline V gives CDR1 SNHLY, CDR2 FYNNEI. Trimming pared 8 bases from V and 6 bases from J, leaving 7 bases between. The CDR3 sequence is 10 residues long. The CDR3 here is CASRIAEAFF. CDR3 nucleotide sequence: TGTGCCAGCCGAATCGCTGAAGCTTTCTTT.

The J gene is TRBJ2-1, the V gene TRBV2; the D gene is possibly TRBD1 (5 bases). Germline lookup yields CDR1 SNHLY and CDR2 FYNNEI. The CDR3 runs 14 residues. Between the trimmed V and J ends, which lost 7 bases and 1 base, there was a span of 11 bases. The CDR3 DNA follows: TGTGCCAGCATCTATCAGGGATCCTACAATGAGCAGTTCTTC. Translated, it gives CASIYQGSYNEQFF.

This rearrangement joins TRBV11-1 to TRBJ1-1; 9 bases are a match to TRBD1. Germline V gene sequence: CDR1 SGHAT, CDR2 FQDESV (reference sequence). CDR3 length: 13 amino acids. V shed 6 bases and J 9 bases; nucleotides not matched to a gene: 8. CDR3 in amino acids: CASRSGQGGKAFF. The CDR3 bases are TGTGCCAGCAGGTCGGGACAGGGAGGGAAAGCTTTCTTT.

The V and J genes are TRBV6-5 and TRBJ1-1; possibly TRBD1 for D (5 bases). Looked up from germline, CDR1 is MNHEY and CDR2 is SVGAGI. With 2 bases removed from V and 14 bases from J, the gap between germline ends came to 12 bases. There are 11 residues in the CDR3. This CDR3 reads CASSYPGPPFF. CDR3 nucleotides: TGTGCCAGCAGTTACCCGGGACCTCCCTTCTTT.

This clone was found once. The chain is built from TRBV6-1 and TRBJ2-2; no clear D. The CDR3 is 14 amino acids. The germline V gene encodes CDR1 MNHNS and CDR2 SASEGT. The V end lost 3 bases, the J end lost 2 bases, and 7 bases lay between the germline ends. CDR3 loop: CASSDYSNTGELFF. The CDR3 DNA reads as TGTGCCAGCAGTGATTATAGTAACACCGGGGAGCTGTTTTTT.

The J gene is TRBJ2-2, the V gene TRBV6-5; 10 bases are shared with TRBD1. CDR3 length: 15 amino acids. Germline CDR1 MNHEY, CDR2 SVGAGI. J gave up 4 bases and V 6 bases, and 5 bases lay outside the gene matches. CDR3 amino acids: CASSYGQGGTGELFF. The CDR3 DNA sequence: TGTGCCAGCAGCTACGGACAGGGGGGCACCGGGGAGCTGTTTTTT.

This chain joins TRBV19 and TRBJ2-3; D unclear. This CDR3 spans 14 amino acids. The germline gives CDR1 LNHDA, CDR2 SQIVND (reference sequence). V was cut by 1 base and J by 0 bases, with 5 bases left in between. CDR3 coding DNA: TGTGCCAGTAGTATAGTCGGGAGCACAGATACGCAGTATTTT. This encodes CASSIVGSTDTQYF.

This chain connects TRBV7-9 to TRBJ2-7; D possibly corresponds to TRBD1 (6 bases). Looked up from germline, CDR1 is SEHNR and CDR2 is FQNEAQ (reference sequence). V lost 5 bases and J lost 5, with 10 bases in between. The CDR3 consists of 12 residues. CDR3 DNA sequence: TGTGCCAGCAGCAGCAACAGGGACGAGCAGTACTTC. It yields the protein CASSSNRDEQYF.

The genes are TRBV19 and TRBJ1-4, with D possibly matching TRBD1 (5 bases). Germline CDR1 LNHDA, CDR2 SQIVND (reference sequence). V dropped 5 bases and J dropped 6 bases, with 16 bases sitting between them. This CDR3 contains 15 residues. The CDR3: CASSSQAGTDEKLFF. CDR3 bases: TGTGCCAGTAGTTCCCAGGCCGGGACGGATGAAAAACTGTTTTTT.

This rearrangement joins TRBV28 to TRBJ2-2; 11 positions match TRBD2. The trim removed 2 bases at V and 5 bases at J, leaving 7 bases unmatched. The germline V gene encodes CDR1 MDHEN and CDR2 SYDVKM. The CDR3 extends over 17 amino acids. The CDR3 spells CASSLGSGRAPTGELFF. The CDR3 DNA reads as TGTGCCAGCAGTTTAGGTAGCGGGAGGGCCCCAACCGGGGAGCTGTTTTTT.

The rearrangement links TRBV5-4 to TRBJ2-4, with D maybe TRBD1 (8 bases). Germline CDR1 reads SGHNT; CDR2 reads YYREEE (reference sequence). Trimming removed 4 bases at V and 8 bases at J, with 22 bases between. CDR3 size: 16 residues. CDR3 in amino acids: CASSPRTGRALDIQYF. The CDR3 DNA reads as TGTGCCAGCAGCCCCCGGACAGGGAGGGCGTTAGACATTCAGTACTTC.

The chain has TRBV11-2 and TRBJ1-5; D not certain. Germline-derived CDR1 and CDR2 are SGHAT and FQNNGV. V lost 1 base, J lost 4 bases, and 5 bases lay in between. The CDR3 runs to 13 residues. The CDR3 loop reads CASSLGQNQPQHF. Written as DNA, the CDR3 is TGTGCCAGCAGCTTAGGTCAGAATCAGCCCCAGCATTTT.

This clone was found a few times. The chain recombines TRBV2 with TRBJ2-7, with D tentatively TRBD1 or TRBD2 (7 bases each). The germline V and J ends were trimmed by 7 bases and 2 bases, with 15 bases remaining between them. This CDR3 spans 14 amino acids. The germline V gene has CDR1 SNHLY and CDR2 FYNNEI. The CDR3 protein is CASTGGTVTYEQYF. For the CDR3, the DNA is TGTGCCAGCACCGGGGGGACAGTGACCTACGAGCAGTACTTC.

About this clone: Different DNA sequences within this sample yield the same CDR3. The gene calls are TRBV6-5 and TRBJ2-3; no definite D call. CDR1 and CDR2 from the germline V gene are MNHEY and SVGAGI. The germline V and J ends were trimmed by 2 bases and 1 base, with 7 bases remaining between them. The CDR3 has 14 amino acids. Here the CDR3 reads CASSYRGGTDTQYF. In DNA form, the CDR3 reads TGTGCCAGCAGTTACAGAGGCGGCACAGATACGCAGTATTTT.

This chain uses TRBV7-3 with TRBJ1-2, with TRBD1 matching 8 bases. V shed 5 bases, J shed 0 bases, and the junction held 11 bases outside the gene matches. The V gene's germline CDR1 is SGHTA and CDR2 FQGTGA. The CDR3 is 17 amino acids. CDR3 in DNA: TGTGCCAGCAGCCCTAGAGGACAGGGAGGGTCTAACTATGGCTACACCTTC. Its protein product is CASSPRGQGGSNYGYTF.

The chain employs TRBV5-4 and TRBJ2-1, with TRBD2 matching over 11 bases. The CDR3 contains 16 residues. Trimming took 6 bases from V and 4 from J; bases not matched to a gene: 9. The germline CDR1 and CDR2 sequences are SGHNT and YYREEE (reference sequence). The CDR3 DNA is TGTGCCAGCACCCTTTCGGGACTAGCGGAATACAATGAGCAGTTCTTC. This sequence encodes CASTLSGLAEYNEQFF.

For the CDR3, the DNA is TGTGCCAGCTCACCACCTCAGGGGCAGTCGGAGACCCAGTACTTC. Residues: CASSPPQGQSETQYF. The V gene is TRBV18, the J gene TRBJ2-5, with D maybe TRBD1 (6 bases). The ends were cut back, 0 bases at V and 5 bases at J, with 13 bases in the middle. CDR1 KGHSH and CDR2 LQKENI come from the germline V gene. The CDR3 runs 15 residues.

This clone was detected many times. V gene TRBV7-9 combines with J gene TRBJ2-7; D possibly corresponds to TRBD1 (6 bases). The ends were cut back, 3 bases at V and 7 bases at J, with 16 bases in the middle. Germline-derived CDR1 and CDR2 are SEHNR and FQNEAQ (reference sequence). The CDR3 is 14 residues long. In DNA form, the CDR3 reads TGTGCCAGCAGCTTCACCCAGGGGTTAAGGGAGCAGTACTTC. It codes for CASSFTQGLREQYF.

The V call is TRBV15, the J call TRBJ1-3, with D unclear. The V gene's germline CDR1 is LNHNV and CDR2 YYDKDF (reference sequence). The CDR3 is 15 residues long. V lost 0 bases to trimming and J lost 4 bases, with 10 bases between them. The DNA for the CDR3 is TGTGCCACCAGCAGAGATATAGGATCAGGAAACACCATATATTTT. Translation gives CATSRDIGSGNTIYF. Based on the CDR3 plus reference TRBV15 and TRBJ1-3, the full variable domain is DAMVIQNPRYQVTQFGKPVTLSCSQTLNHNVMYWYQQKSSQAPKLLFHYYDKDFNNEADTPDNFQSRRPNTSFCFLDIRSPGLGDTAMYLCATSRDIGSGNTIYFGEGSWLTVV.

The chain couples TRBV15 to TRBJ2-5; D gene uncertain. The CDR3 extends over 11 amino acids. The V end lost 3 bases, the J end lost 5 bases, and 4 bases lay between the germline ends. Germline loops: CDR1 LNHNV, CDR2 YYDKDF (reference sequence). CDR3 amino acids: CATSSGETQYF. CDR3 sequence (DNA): TGTGCCACCAGCAGCGGGGAGACCCAGTACTTC. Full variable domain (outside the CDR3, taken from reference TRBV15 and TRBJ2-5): DAMVIQNPRYQVTQFGKPVTLSCSQTLNHNVMYWYQQKSSQAPKLLFHYYDKDFNNEADTPDNFQSRRPNTSFCFLDIRSPGLGDTAMYLCATSSGETQYFGPGTRLLVL.

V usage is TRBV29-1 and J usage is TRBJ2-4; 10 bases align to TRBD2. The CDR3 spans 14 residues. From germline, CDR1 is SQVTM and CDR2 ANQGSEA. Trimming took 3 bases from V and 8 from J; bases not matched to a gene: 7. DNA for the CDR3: TGCAGCGTTGAGGGCATAGCGGGAGGAGACATTCAGTACTTC. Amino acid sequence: CSVEGIAGGDIQYF. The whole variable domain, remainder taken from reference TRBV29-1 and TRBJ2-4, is SAVISQKPSRDICQRGTSLTIQCQVDSQVTMMFWYRQQPGQSLTLIATANQGSEATYESGFVIDKFPISRPNLTFSTLTVSNMSPEDSSIYLCSVEGIAGGDIQYFGAGTRLSVL.

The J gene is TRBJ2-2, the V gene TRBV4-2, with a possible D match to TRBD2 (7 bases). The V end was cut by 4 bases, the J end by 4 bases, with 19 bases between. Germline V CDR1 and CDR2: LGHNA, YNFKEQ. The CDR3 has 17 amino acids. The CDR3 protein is CASSLPKGGASTGELFF. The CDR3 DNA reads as TGTGCCAGCAGCCTCCCAAAGGGGGGGGCTAGCACCGGGGAGCTGTTTTTT.

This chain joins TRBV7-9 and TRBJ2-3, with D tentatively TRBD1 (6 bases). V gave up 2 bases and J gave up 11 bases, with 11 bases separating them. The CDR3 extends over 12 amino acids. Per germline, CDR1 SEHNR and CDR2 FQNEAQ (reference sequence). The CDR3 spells CASSLQGSLQYF. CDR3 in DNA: TGTGCCAGCAGCTTACAGGGGTCCCTGCAGTATTTT. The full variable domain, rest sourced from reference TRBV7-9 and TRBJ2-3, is DTGVSQNPRHKITKRGQNVTFRCDPISEHNRLYWYRQTLGQGPEFLTYFQNEAQLEKSRLLSDRFSAERPKGSFSTLEIQRTEQGDSAMYLCASSLQGSLQYFGPGTRLTVL.

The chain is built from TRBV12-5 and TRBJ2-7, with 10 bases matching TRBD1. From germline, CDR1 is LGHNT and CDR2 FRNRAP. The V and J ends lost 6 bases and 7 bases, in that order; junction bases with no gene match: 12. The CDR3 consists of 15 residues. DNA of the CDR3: TGTGCTAGTGGGAGCACGGGACAGGGGTTGGGAGAGCAGTACTTC. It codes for CASGSTGQGLGEQYF.